This is a list of T cell receptor beta chains from one sample in a study of T cell responses to AZD1222 COVID-19 vaccine. The method was immunoSEQ multiplex PCR; TCRdb's version includes in-frame clones alone and lacks a portion of them. The sample lists some 110,000 clones; more than 65% were seen once. Sequences were derived from peripheral blood, sampled on day 0 of AZD1222 vaccination. The origin of the receptors is an adult in good health. Each CDR3 is given with its conserved first and last residue. A D gene is named only where the DNA matches it firmly. Where a row states a size, it is once, few, many or the class of an expanded clone; other rows omit it.

cdr3_aa,cdr3_nt,v_call,d_call,clone_size,j_call
CASSRWTGATNEKLFF,TGTGCCAGCTCACGGTGGACAGGGGCGACTAATGAAAAACTGTTTTTT,TRBV18,TRBD1,-,TRBJ1-4
CASSPTTGGEGETQYF,TGTGCCAGCTCACCAACTACAGGGGGCGAAGGGGAGACCCAGTACTTC,TRBV18,TRBD1,-,TRBJ2-5
CASIPQGSAYEQYF,TGTGCCAGCATCCCACAGGGATCGGCCTACGAGCAGTACTTC,TRBV7-2,-,once,TRBJ2-7
CASRDFGVGENEKLFF,TGCGCCAGCAGAGACTTTGGAGTCGGGGAAAATGAAAAACTGTTTTTT,TRBV4-1,-,-,TRBJ1-4
CASSYPQGTQYF,TGTGCCAGCAGTTATCCCCAGGGTACGCAGTATTTT,TRBV6-2/TRBV6-3,-,-,TRBJ2-3
CASSRLAGGLSSDTQYF,TGTGCCAGTAGTCGGCTAGCGGGGGGCCTGAGTTCAGATACGCAGTATTTT,TRBV19,TRBD2,-,TRBJ2-3
CASSRDRVYNEQFF,TGCGCCAGCAGTCGGGACAGGGTGTACAATGAGCAGTTCTTC,TRBV5-1,TRBD1,once,TRBJ2-1
CASSRLPDTTIYEQYF,TGTGCCAGCAGCCGGTTGCCGGACACAACAATTTACGAGCAGTACTTC,TRBV3-1/TRBV3-2,-,-,TRBJ2-7
CASRTGGGYTF,TGTGCCAGTAGGACAGGGGGCGGCTACACCTTC,TRBV19,TRBD1,-,TRBJ1-2
CASSPILENSPLHF,TGTGCCAGCAGCCCTATCTTGGAGAATTCACCCCTCCACTTT,TRBV11-2,-,-,TRBJ1-6